This T cell receptor (beta chain) was retrieved from a study of OX40 agonist ivuxolimab in advanced cancers. Study-level information: Head and neck, renal cell, melanoma or hepatocellular carcinoma were the cancers that dose-escalation patients had. Allowance was made for prior anti-PD-1, anti-PD-L1 or anti-CTLA-4 therapy, and roughly 39% had some. Study observations and caveats: Determination of antigen specificity was not performed for the expanded peripheral T cells.

Germline CDR1 is SGHNT and CDR2 is YYREEE (reference sequence). CDR3 length: 14 residues. V lost 0 bases, J lost 5 bases, and 4 bases stayed unmatched. Using immunoSEQ multiplex PCR, the repertoire was profiled, and TCRdb retains in-frame clones only, with some absent. The top ten clones hold around 0.79% of a sample with roughly 75,000 clones, roughly 86% of them seen once. In the case of this clone: Antigen specificity is unknown.

This specimen consisted of CD4+ or CD8+ T cells sorted from blood, obtained in a trial of the OX40 agonist ivuxolimab. This receptor was obtained from an adult with an advanced solid tumor such as melanoma, head and neck, liver or kidney cancer. The V call is TRBV5-4, the J call TRBJ2-5; 7 nucleotides line up with TRBD2. CDR3 region: CASSLAAGVETQYF. The CDR3 DNA follows: TGTGCCAGCAGCTTGGCGGCGGGAGTTGAGACCCAGTACTTC.